The T cell receptor (beta chain) described here comes from a study of cytomegalovirus exposure and HLA in healthy donors. Study as a whole: A prior analysis found 100 million to 140 million unique TCR beta sequences from 150 million to 200 million T cells.

The study, taken as a whole, reports: It has been reported that TCR beta sequences accurately predicted the HLA-A and HLA-B alleles of most subjects. A reported reduction in N-insertions relative to the roughly 710-donor mean was seen in an Asian-associated ancestry cluster in a later analysis.

The PCR used 60 Vbeta and 13 Jbeta primers. The assay was immunoSEQ multiplex PCR, and TCRdb's table has in-frame clones only and misses some. The sample comprises under 200,000 clones, 65% to 90% of which are singletons, and 1.9% rests with the top ten. The CDR3 totals 14 residues, both ends included. CDR1 is SQVTM, CDR2 ANQGSEA, per germline. Donors showed nominal health when sampled, although they likely had unrecorded immune exposures. As concerns this clone: Its cognate antigen is unknown. It is unclear where the CDR3 begins or ends on the DNA, so no DNA is shown, and the CDR3 is as TCRdb lists it. This CDR3 is also generated by other DNA sequences in the sample.

Source material: PBMCs. This receptor was taken from a human donor in good health. The chain employs TRBV29-1 and TRBJ2-2; TRBD2, the table's D call, lacks a check against the DNA. CDR3 loop: CSVGGGALTGELFF.